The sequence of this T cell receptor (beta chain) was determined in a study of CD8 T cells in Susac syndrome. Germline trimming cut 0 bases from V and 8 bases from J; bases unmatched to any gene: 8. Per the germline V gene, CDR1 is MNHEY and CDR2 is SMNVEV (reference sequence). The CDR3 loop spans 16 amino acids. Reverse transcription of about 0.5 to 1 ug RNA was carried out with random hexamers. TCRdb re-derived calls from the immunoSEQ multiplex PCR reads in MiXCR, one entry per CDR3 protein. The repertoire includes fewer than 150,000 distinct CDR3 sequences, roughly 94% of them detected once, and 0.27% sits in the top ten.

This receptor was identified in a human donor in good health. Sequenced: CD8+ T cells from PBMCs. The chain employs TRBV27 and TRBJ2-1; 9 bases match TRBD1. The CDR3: CASSLSFGTGLDEQFF. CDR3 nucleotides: TGTGCCAGCAGTTTATCGTTTGGGACAGGGTTGGATGAGCAGTTCTTC.